This is a list of T cell receptor beta chains from one sample in a study of T cell responses to AZD1222 COVID-19 vaccine. Generated by immunoSEQ multiplex PCR, the TCRdb table keeps only in-frame clones and is missing some. The sample includes fewer than 150,000 clones, 85% to 95% of them seen just once. The specimen was peripheral blood, collected on day 0 of AZD1222 vaccination. Every receptor here comes from an adult in good health. Both conserved end residues are part of each CDR3. D genes are given only for firm matches.

D gene: .
J gene: TRBJ2-7
V gene: TRBV19
CDR3 protein: CASSMGGGDYEQYF

D gene: .
J gene: TRBJ1-5
V gene: TRBV2
CDR3 protein: CASNSRQLYQPQHF

D gene: .
J gene: TRBJ1-6
V gene: TRBV6-5
CDR3 protein: CASSYFSQNNSPLHF

D gene: .
J gene: TRBJ2-1
V gene: TRBV6-2/TRBV6-3
CDR3 protein: CASSLTSPLSYNEQFF

D gene: .
J gene: TRBJ2-5
V gene: TRBV6-2/TRBV6-3
CDR3 protein: CASSTSIIETQYF

D gene: .
J gene: TRBJ2-1
V gene: TRBV2
CDR3 protein: CASAREAYNEQFF

D gene: .
J gene: TRBJ1-1
V gene: TRBV6-2/TRBV6-3
CDR3 protein: CASSHNTEAFF

D gene: .
J gene: TRBJ2-7
V gene: TRBV7-2
CDR3 protein: CASSLSGPPYEQYF

D gene: .
J gene: TRBJ2-5
V gene: TRBV7-2
CDR3 protein: CASSFWKETQYF

D gene: .
J gene: TRBJ1-1
V gene: TRBV4-3
CDR3 protein: CASSQTLSTEAFF

D gene: .
J gene: TRBJ2-7
V gene: TRBV6-2/TRBV6-3
CDR3 protein: CASSYPTRVPGEQYF

D gene: TRBD2
J gene: TRBJ2-7
V gene: TRBV4-3
CDR3 protein: CASSQGVLAGGPEEQYF

D gene: .
J gene: TRBJ2-3
V gene: TRBV23-1
CDR3 protein: CASSQEAEGTDTQYF

D gene: TRBD1
J gene: TRBJ1-5
V gene: TRBV5-6
CDR3 protein: CASSSWTGPSNQPQHF

D gene: .
J gene: TRBJ2-7
V gene: TRBV9
CDR3 protein: CASSLAGDEQYF

D gene: .
J gene: TRBJ1-1
V gene: TRBV6-5
CDR3 protein: CASSYMTANTEAFF

D gene: .
J gene: TRBJ1-1
V gene: TRBV6-5
CDR3 protein: CASSYSWQNTEAFF

D gene: TRBD2
J gene: TRBJ2-5
V gene: TRBV5-1
CDR3 protein: CASSSGTSGGETQYF

D gene: .
J gene: TRBJ2-7
V gene: TRBV6-5
CDR3 protein: CASTKGGGTNEQYF

D gene: .
J gene: TRBJ1-4
V gene: TRBV6-5
CDR3 protein: CASSRWGGLNEKLFF

D gene: .
J gene: TRBJ2-7
V gene: TRBV20-1
CDR3 protein: CSASQTYEQYF

D gene: .
J gene: TRBJ1-5
V gene: TRBV19
CDR3 protein: CASSSIRVGQPQHF

D gene: .
J gene: TRBJ2-2
V gene: TRBV6-5
CDR3 protein: CASSPPGAGELFF

D gene: .
J gene: TRBJ1-1
V gene: TRBV3-1/TRBV3-2
CDR3 protein: CASRPRGYTEAFF

D gene: TRBD2
J gene: TRBJ2-2
V gene: TRBV3-1/TRBV3-2
CDR3 protein: CASSPVAGDSGELFF

D gene: .
J gene: TRBJ2-1
V gene: TRBV14
CDR3 protein: CASSGTPYNEQFF

D gene: TRBD2
J gene: TRBJ2-7
V gene: TRBV7-2
CDR3 protein: CASSLSGSLHEQYF

D gene: .
J gene: TRBJ2-3
V gene: TRBV30
CDR3 protein: CAWSPRDTQYF

D gene: .
J gene: TRBJ2-2
V gene: TRBV6-4
CDR3 protein: CASSRLAGSDGELFF

D gene: TRBD1
J gene: TRBJ1-2
V gene: TRBV5-4
CDR3 protein: CASSTDRDYGYTF

D gene: .
J gene: TRBJ1-3
V gene: TRBV11-2
CDR3 protein: CASSSRWGGPTGNTIYF

D gene: .
J gene: TRBJ2-7
V gene: TRBV28
CDR3 protein: CASRTANSYEQYF

D gene: .
J gene: TRBJ2-7
V gene: TRBV27
CDR3 protein: CASKSLRSYEQYF

D gene: .
J gene: TRBJ2-3
V gene: TRBV7-2
CDR3 protein: CASTPGLTRGTDTQYF

D gene: .
J gene: TRBJ1-5
V gene: TRBV6-5
CDR3 protein: CASSSGLNQPQHF

D gene: .
J gene: TRBJ1-6
V gene: TRBV6-1
CDR3 protein: CASSEIRGSSYNSPLHF

D gene: .
J gene: TRBJ2-1
V gene: TRBV7-9
CDR3 protein: CASSKTGSLREQFF

D gene: .
J gene: TRBJ1-4
V gene: TRBV6-5
CDR3 protein: CASRGSEKLFF

D gene: .
J gene: TRBJ1-2
V gene: TRBV4-3
CDR3 protein: CASSQAPGANHNYGYTF

D gene: .
J gene: TRBJ2-2
V gene: TRBV2
CDR3 protein: CASSEAATGELFF